This T cell receptor (beta chain) is drawn from a study of beta chain features in type 1 diabetes. Study results and caveats: People with Type 1 diabetes carried modestly yet significantly shorter TCRB CDR3s in all four CD4+ subsets.

As every portion of the isolated RNA was reverse transcribed, the sequencing read expressed TCRB transcripts. Generated by immunoSEQ multiplex PCR, the TCRdb table keeps only in-frame clones and is missing some. This table has about 160,000 clones, about 9% appearing once. Details on this clone: Its antigen is undetermined.

V was shortened by 3 bases and J by 7 bases, with 10 bases between the two germline ends. Germline CDR1 SGHDN, CDR2 FVKESK. This CDR3 contains 13 residues. The clonotype originates from a woman in her thirties with type 1 diabetes. Material: central memory CD4+ T cells from blood. The chain employs TRBV14 and TRBJ2-1, with D possibly being TRBD1 (6 bases). The CDR3: CASSQEQGNEQFF. The CDR3 coding sequence is TGTGCCAGCAGCCAGGAACAGGGAAATGAGCAGTTCTTC.